This T cell receptor (beta chain) was identified during a study of blood T cell repertoires in COVID-19. This clone was recorded a few times. Here immunoSEQ multiplex PCR was the method, and the copy in TCRdb shows in-frame clones only, minus some. Counted here are around 170,000 clones, roughly 82% occurring once; the ten biggest clones make up over 7.5%. J gave up 3 bases and V 5 bases, and 2 bases lay outside the gene matches. The CDR3 consists of 13 residues. Germline V gene sequence: CDR1 SGHAT, CDR2 FQNNGV. V is TRBV11-2 and J is TRBJ2-7, with 9 bases fitting TRBD1. The sample comprised PBMCs or T cells enriched from blood (not recorded which). The clonotype comes from a woman in her twenties or thirties who had recovered from COVID-19. DNA for the CDR3: TGTGCCAGCAGCACGGGACAGGGCTACGAGCAGTACTTC. Encoded protein: CASSTGQGYEQYF.